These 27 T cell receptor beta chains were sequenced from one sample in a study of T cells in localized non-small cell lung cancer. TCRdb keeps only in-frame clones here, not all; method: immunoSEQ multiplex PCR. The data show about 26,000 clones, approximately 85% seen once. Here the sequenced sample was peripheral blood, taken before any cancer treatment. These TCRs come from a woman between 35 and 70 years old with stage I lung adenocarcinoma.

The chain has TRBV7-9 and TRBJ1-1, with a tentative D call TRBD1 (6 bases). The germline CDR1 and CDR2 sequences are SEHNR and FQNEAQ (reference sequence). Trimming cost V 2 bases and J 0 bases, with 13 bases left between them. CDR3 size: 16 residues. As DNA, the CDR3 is TGTGCCAGCAGCTTATTAAGGGGGATCATGAACACTGAAGCTTTCTTT. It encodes CASSLLRGIMNTEAFF.

CDR3 amino acids: CASSPGGSGGLVNEQFF. DNA for the CDR3: TGTGCCAGCAGCCCCGGGGGATCGGGGGGGCTAGTCAATGAGCAGTTCTTC. This chain connects TRBV7-2 to TRBJ2-1; 8 nucleotides match TRBD2. Unmatched junction bases numbered 15, after V lost 5 bases and J lost 6 bases. The CDR3 runs to 17 residues. In germline, CDR1 is SGHTA, CDR2 FQGNSA.

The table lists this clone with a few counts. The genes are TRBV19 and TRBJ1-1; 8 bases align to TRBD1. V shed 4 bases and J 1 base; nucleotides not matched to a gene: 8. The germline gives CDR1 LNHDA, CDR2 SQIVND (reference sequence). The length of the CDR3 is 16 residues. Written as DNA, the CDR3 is TGTGCCAGTAGTAGGGCCCGGACAGGGCAGAACACTGAAGCTTTCTTT. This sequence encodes CASSRARTGQNTEAFF. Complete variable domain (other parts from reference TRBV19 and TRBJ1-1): DGGITQSPKYLFRKEGQNVTLSCEQNLNHDAMYWYRQDPGQGLRLIYYSQIVNDFQKGDIAEGYSVSREKKESFPLTVTSAQKNPTAFYLCASSRARTGQNTEAFFGQGTRLTVV.

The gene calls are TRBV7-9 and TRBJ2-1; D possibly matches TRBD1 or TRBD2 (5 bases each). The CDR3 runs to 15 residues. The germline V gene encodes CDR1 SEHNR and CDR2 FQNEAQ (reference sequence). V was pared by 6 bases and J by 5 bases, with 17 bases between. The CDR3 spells CASRLLGDMNNEQFF. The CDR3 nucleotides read TGTGCCAGCAGGTTATTGGGGGATATGAACAATGAGCAGTTCTTC.

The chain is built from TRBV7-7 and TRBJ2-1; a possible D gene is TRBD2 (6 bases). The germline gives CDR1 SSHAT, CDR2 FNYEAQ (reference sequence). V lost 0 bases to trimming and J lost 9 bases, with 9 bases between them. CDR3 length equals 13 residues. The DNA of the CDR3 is TGTGCCAGCAGCTTAGCAGGGACTGGTGAGCAGTTCTTC. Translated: CASSLAGTGEQFF.

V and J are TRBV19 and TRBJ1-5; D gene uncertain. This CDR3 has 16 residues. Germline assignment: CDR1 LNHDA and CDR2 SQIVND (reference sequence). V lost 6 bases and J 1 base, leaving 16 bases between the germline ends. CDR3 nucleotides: TGTGCCAGTAGGACCTTAACTGCAGCGAGCAATCAGCCCCAGCATTTT. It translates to CASRTLTAASNQPQHF. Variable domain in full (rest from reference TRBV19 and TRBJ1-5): DGGITQSPKYLFRKEGQNVTLSCEQNLNHDAMYWYRQDPGQGLRLIYYSQIVNDFQKGDIAEGYSVSREKKESFPLTVTSAQKNPTAFYLCASRTLTAASNQPQHFGDGTRLSIL.

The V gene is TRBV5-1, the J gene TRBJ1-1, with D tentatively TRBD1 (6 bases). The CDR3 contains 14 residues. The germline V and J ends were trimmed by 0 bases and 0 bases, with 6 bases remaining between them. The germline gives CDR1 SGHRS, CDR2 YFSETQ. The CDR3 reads CASSLGTVNTEAFF. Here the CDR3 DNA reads TGCGCCAGCAGCTTGGGGACAGTGAACACTGAAGCTTTCTTT.

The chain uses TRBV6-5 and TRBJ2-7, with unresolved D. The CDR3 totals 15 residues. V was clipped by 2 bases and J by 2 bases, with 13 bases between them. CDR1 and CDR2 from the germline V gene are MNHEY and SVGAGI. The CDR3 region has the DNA TGTGCCAGCAGTTACAGGCCCGCAGGAGCCTACGAGCAGTACTTC. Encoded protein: CASSYRPAGAYEQYF.

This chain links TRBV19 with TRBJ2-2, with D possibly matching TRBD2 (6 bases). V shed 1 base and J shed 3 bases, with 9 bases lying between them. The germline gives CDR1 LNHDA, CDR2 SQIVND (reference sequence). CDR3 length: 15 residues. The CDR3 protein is CASSIALAYTGELFF. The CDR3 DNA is TGTGCCAGTAGTATAGCTCTAGCGTACACCGGGGAGCTGTTTTTT.

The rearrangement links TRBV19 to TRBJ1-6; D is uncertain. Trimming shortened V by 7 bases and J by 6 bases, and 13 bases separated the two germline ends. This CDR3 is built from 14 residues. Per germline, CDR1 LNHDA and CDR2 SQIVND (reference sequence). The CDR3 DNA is TGTGCCAGTAACGGCAGGAACCCTAATTCACCCCTCCACTTT. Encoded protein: CASNGRNPNSPLHF.

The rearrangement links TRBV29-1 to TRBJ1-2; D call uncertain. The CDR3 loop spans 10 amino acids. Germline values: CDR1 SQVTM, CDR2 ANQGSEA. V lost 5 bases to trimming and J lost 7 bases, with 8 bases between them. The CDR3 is CSVFGGGYTF. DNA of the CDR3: TGCAGCGTTTTTGGTGGTGGCTACACCTTC.

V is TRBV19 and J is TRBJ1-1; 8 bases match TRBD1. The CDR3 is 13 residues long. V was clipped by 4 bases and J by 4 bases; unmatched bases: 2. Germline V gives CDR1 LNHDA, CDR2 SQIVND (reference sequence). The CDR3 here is CASSTTGGTEAFF. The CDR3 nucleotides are TGTGCCAGTAGTACTACAGGGGGCACTGAAGCTTTCTTT. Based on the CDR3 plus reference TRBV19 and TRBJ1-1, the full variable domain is DGGITQSPKYLFRKEGQNVTLSCEQNLNHDAMYWYRQDPGQGLRLIYYSQIVNDFQKGDIAEGYSVSREKKESFPLTVTSAQKNPTAFYLCASSTTGGTEAFFGQGTRLTVV.

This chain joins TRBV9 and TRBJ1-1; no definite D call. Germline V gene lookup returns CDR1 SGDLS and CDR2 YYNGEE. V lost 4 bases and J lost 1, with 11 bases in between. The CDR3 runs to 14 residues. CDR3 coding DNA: TGTGCCAGCAGCTTAGAGGGCAGGAACACTGAAGCTTTCTTT. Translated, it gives CASSLEGRNTEAFF.

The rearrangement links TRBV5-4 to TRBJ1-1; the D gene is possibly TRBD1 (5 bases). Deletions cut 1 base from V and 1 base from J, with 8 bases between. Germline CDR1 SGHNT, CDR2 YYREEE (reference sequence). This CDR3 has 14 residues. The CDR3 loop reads CASSLPGTNTEAFF. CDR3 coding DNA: TGTGCCAGCAGCTTGCCCGGGACGAACACTGAAGCTTTCTTT. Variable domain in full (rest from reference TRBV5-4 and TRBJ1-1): ETGVTQSPTHLIKTRGQQVTLRCSSQSGHNTVSWYQQALGQGPQFIFQYYREEENGRGNFPPRFSGLQFPNYSSELNVNALELDDSALYLCASSLPGTNTEAFFGQGTRLTVV.

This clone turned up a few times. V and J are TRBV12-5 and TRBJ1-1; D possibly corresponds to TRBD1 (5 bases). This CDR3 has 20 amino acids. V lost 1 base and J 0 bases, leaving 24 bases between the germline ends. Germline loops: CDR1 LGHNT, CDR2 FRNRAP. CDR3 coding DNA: TGTGCTAGTGGTTTGGGACAGTATCAGCATGGGGCACCGATGAACACTGAAGCTTTCTTT. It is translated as CASGLGQYQHGAPMNTEAFF.

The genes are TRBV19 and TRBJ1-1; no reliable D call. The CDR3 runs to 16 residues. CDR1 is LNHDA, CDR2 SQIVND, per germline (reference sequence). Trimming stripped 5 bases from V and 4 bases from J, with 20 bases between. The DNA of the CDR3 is TGTGCCAGTAGTGTCCGGCAGTCGGGGTACGGCACTGAAGCTTTCTTT. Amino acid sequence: CASSVRQSGYGTEAFF. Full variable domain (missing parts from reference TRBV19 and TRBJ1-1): DGGITQSPKYLFRKEGQNVTLSCEQNLNHDAMYWYRQDPGQGLRLIYYSQIVNDFQKGDIAEGYSVSREKKESFPLTVTSAQKNPTAFYLCASSVRQSGYGTEAFFGQGTRLTVV.

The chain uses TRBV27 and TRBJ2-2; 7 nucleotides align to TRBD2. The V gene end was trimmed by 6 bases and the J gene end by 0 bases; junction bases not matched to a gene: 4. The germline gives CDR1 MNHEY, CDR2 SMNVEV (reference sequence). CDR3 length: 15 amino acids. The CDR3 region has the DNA TGTGCCAGCAGACAGAGCGGGACGAACACCGGGGAGCTGTTTTTT. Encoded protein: CASRQSGTNTGELFF.

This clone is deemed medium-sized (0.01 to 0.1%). Here the CDR3 DNA reads TGTGCCAGTAGTCTCCGGGACAGGGGGACAAATAGCAATCAGCCCCAGCATTTT. Translation gives CASSLRDRGTNSNQPQHF. The chain uses TRBV19 and TRBJ1-5, with TRBD1 matching 11 bases. V lost 5 bases to trimming and J lost 0 bases; unmatched junction nucleotides: 9. Per germline, CDR1 LNHDA and CDR2 SQIVND (reference sequence). The CDR3 is 18 amino acids.

The CDR3 region is CATGTGTYSPLHF. The CDR3 bases are TGTGCTACCGGGACAGGGACCTATTCACCCCTCCACTTT. The V call is TRBV28, the J call TRBJ1-6; 9 bases map to TRBD1. The CDR3 is 13 amino acids. CDR1 is MDHEN and CDR2 is SYDVKM in the germline V gene.

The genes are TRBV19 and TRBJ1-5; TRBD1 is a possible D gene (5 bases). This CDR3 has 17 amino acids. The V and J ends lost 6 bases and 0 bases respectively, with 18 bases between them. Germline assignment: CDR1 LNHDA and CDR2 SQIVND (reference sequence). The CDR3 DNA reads TGTGCCAGTAGCCCAGGGTTGCCGACGGTTAGCAATCAGCCCCAGCATTTT. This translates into CASSPGLPTVSNQPQHF.

CDR3 bases: TGCGCCAGCAGCAGGGACAGCTATGAAAAACTGTTTTTT. Protein sequence: CASSRDSYEKLFF. The chain is built from TRBV5-1 and TRBJ1-4; 7 bases align to TRBD1. The V and J ends lost 4 bases and 6 bases, in that order; junction bases with no gene match: 3. Germline V gene data show CDR1 as SGHRS and CDR2 as YFSETQ. The CDR3 has 13 residues.

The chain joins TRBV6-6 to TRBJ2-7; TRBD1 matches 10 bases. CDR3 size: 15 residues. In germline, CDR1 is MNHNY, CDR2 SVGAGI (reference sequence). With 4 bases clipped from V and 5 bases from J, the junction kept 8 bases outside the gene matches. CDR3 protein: CASSLSGQGWNEQYF. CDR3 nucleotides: TGTGCCAGCAGTTTATCGGGACAGGGGTGGAACGAGCAGTACTTC.

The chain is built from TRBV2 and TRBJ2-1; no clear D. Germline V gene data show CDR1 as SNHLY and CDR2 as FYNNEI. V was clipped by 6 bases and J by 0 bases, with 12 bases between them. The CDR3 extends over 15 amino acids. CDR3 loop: CASRGEASSYNEQFF. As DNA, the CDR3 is TGTGCCAGCAGAGGAGAGGCTAGCTCCTACAATGAGCAGTTCTTC.

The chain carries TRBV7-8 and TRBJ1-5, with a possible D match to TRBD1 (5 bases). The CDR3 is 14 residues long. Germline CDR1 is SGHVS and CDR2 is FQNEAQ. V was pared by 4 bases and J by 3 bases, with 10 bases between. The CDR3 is CASSSSGPNQPQHF. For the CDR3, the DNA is TGTGCCAGCAGCTCCTCGGGGCCCAATCAGCCCCAGCATTTT.

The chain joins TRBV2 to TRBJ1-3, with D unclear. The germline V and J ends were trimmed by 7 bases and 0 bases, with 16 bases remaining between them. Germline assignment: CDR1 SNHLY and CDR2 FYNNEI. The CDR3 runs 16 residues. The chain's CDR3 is CASMAQPLSSGNTIYF. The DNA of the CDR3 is TGTGCCAGCATGGCACAACCCCTGAGCTCTGGAAACACCATATATTTT.

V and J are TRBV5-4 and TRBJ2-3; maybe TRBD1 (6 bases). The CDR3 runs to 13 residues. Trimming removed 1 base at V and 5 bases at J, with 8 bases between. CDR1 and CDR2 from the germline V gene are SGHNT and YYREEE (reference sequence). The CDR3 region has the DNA TGTGCCAGCAGCTTGAGGGGGATAGATACGCAGTATTTT. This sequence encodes CASSLRGIDTQYF.

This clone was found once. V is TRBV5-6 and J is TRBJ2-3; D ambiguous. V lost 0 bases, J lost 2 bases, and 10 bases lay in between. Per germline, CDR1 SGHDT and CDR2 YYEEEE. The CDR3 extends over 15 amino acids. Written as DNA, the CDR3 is TGTGCCAGCAGCTTGGCGTGGGTTACCACAGATACGCAGTATTTT. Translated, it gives CASSLAWVTTDTQYF. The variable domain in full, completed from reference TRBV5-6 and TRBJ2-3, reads DAGVTQSPTHLIKTRGQQVTLRCSPKSGHDTVSWYQQALGQGPQFIFQYYEEEERQRGNFPDRFSGHQFPNYSSELNVNALLLGDSALYLCASSLAWVTTDTQYFGPGTRLTVL.